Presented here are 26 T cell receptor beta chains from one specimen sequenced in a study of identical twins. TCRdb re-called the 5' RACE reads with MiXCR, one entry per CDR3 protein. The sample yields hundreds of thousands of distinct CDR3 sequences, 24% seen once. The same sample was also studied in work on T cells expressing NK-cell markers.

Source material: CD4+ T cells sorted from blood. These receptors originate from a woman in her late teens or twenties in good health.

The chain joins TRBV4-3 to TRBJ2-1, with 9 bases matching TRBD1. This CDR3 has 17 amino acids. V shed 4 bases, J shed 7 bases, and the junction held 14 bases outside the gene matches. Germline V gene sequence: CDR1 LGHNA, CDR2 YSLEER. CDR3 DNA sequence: TGCGCCAGCAGCCGTGGTCGAGGGGACAGGGCTGGGAATGAGCAGTTCTTC. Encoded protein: CASSRGRGDRAGNEQFF.

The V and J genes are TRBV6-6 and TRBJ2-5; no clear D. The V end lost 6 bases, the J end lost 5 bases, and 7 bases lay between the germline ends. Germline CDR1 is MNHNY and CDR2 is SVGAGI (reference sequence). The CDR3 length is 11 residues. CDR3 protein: CASSNGETQYF. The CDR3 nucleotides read TGTGCCAGCAGCAACGGGGAGACCCAGTACTTC.

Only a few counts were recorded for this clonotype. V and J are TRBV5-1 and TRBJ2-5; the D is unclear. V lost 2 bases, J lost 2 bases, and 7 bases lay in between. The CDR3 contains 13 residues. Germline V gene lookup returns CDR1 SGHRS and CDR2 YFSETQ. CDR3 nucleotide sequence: TGCGCCAGCAGCTTCGGCATTCAAGAGACCCAGTACTTC. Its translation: CASSFGIQETQYF. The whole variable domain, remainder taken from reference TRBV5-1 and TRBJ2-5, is KAGVTQTPRYLIKTRGQQVTLSCSPISGHRSVSWYQQTPGQGLQFLFEYFSETQRNKGNFPGRFSGRQFSNSRSEMNVSTLELGDSALYLCASSFGIQETQYFGPGTRLLVL.

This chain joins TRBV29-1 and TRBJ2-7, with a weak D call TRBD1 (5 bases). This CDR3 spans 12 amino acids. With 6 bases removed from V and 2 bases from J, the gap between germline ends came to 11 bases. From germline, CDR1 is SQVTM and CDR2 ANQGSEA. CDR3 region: CSVQGTPYEQYF. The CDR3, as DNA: TGCAGCGTCCAGGGTACCCCCTACGAGCAGTACTTC.

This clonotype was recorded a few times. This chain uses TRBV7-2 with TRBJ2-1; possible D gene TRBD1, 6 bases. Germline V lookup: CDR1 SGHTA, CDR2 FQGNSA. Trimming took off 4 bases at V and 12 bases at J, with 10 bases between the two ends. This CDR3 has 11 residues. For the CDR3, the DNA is TGTGCCAGCAGCTCCGGACAGATGCAGTTCTTC. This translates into CASSSGQMQFF.

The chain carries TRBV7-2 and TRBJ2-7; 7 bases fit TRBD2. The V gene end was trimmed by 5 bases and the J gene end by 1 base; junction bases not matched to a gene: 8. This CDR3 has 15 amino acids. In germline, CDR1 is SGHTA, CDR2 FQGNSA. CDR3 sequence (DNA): TGTGCCAGCAGCCTAACTAGCGAGGTTTCCTACGAGCAGTACTTC. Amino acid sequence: CASSLTSEVSYEQYF.

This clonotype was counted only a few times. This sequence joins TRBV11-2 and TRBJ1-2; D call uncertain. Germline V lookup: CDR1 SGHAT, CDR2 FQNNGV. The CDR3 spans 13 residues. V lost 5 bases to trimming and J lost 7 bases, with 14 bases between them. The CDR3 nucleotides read TGTGCCAGCAGCCACGACACCGCCGCTGGCTACACCTTC. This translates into CASSHDTAAGYTF.

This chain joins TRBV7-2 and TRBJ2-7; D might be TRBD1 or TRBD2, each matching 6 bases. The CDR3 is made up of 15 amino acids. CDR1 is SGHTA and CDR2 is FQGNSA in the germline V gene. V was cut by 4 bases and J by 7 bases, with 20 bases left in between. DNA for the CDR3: TGTGCCAGCAGCTCATCCGGGACATCGGCGGGAGAGCAGTACTTC. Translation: CASSSSGTSAGEQYF.

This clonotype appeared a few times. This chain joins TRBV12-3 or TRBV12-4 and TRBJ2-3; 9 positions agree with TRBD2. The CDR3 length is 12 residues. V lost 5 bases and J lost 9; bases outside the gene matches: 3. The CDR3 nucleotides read TGTGCCAGCAGTGAAACTAGCGGGACGCAGTATTTT. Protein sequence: CASSETSGTQYF.

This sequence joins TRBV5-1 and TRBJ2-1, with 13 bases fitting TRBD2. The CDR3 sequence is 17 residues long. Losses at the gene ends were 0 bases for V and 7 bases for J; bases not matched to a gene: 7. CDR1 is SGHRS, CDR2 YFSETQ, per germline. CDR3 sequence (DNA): TGCGCCAGCAGCTTGGGTCGGGGACTAGCGGGGTTAAATGAGCAGTTCTTC. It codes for CASSLGRGLAGLNEQFF.

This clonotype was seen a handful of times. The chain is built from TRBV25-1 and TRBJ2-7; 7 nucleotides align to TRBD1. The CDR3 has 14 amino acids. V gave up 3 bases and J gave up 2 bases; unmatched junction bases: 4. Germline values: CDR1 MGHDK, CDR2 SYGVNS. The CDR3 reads CASSDSDRTYEQYF. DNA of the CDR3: TGTGCCAGCAGTGATTCGGACAGGACCTACGAGCAGTACTTC.

The CDR3 DNA is TGTGCCAGCAGCTTATCGGGACGTGAGGGGGCTTTCTTT. This sequence encodes CASSLSGREGAFF. The V call is TRBV7-3, the J call TRBJ1-1, with a tentative D call TRBD1 (5 bases). In germline, CDR1 is SGHTA, CDR2 FQGTGA. V was trimmed by 2 bases and J by 11 bases, leaving 15 bases between them. The CDR3 consists of 13 residues. Variable domain in full (rest from reference TRBV7-3 and TRBJ1-1): GAGVSQTPSNKVTEKGKYVELRCDPISGHTALYWYRQSLGQGPEFLIYFQGTGAADDSGLPNDRFFAVRPEGSVSTLKIQRTERGDSAVYLCASSLSGREGAFFGQGTRLTVV.

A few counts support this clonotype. CDR3 nucleotides: TGTGCCATCAGTGAGGCAGAGAACACTGAAGCTTTCTTT. Its translation: CAISEAENTEAFF. This sequence joins TRBV10-3 and TRBJ1-1; the D is unclear. Germline V lookup: CDR1 ENHRY, CDR2 SYGVKD. The V end lost 2 bases, the J end lost 1 base, and 5 bases lay between the germline ends. CDR3 length: 13 residues.

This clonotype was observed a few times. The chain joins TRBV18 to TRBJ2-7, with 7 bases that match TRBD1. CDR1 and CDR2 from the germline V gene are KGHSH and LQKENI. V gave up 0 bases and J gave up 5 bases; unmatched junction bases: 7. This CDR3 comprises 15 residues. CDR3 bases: TGTGCCAGCTCACCACCCAAAGGGGGCATGGACGAGCAGTACTTC. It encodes CASSPPKGGMDEQYF.

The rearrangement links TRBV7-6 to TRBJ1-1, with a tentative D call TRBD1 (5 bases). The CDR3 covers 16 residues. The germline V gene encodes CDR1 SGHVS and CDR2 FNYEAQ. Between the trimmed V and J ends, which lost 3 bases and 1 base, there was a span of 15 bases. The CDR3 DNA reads TGTGCCAGCAGCTTCGGCAGGGTGGGTGGGAACACTGAAGCTTTCTTT. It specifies CASSFGRVGGNTEAFF.

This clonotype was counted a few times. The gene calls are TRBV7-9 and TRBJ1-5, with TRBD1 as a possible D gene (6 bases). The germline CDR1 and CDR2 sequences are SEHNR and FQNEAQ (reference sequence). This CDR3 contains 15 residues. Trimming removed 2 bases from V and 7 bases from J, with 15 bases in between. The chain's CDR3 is CASSLLGGSEQPQHF. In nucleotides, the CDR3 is TGTGCCAGCAGCTTACTTGGGGGCTCAGAACAGCCCCAGCATTTT.

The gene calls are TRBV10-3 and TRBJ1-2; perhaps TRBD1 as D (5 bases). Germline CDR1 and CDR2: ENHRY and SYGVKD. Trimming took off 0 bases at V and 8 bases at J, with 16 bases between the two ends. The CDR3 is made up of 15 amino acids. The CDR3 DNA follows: TGTGCCATCAGTGAGTCCTTCTTCAGGGTGGAGGGCTACACCTTC. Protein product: CAISESFFRVEGYTF.

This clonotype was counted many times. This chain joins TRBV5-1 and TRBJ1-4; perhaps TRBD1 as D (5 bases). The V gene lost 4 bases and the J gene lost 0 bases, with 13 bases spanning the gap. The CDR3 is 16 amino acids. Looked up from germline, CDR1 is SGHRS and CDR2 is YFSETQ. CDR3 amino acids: CASSPGEFATNEKLFF. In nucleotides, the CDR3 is TGCGCCAGCAGCCCGGGGGAATTTGCAACTAATGAAAAACTGTTTTTT.

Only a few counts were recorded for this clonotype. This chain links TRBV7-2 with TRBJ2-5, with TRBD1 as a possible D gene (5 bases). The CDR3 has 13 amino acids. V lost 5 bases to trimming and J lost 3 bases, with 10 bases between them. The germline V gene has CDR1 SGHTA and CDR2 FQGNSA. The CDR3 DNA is TGTGCCAGCAGCGCCAGGGCTAAAGAGACCCAGTACTTC. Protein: CASSARAKETQYF.

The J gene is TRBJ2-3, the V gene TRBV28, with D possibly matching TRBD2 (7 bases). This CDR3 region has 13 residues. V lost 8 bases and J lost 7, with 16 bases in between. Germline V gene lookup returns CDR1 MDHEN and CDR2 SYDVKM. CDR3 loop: CASGGGARNTQYF. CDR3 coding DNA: TGTGCCAGCGGGGGGGGGGCACGCAATACGCAGTATTTT.

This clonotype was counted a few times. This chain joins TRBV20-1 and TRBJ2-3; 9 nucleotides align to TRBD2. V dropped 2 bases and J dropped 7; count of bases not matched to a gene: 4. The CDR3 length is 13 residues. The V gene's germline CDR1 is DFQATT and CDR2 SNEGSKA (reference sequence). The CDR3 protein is CSARLAGLHTQYF. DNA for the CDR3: TGCAGTGCTAGACTAGCGGGGCTTCATACGCAGTATTTT.

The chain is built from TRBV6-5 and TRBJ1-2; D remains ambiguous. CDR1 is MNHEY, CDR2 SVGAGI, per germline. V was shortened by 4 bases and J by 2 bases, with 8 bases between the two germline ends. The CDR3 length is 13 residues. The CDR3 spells CASSSAGNYGYTF. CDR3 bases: TGTGCCAGCAGTTCGGCGGGGAACTATGGCTACACCTTC.

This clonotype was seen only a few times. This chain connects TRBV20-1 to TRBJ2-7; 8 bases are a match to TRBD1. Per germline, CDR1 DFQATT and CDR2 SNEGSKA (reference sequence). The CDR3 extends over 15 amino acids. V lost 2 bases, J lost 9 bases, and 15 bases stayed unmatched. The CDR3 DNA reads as TGCAGTGCTAGACACGTGGACAGGGATCATCCGAGGCAGTACTTC. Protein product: CSARHVDRDHPRQYF.

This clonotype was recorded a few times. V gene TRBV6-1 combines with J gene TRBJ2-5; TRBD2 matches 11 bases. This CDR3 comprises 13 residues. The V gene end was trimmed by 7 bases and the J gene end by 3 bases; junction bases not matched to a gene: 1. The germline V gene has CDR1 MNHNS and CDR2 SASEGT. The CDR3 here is CASKLAGEETQYF. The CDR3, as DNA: TGTGCCAGCAAACTAGCGGGAGAAGAGACCCAGTACTTC.

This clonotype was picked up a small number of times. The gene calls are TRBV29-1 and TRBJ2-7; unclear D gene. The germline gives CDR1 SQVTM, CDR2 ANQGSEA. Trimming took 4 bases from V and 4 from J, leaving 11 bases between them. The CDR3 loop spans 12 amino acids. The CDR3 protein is CSVGFNTYEQYF. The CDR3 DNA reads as TGCAGCGTTGGGTTTAACACTTACGAGCAGTACTTC.

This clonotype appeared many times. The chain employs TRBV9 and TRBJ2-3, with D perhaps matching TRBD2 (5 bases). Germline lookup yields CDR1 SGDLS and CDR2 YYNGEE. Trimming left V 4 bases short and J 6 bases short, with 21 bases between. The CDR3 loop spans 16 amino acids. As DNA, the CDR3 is TGTGCCAGCAGCCCCCGCGGGTCCAGGTCCGCCGATACGCAGTATTTT. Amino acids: CASSPRGSRSADTQYF.